The rows below give T cell receptor beta chains drawn from one sample of a study of technical replicates of blood from a few donors. Assay used: immunoSEQ multiplex PCR; TCRdb lists only in-frame clones, some missing. The repertoire has roughly 11,000 clones, roughly 93% of them found once; the top ten carry 7.5% to 9.5%. The specimen sequenced was PBMCs. All receptors come from a human donor in good health. Each CDR3 is given with its conserved first and last residue. A D gene is named only where the DNA matches it firmly. Clone size is given for some rows only: seen once, a few or many times, or a class if the clone is expanded.

length	size	D	V	J	DNA	CDR3
19	.	TRBD1	TRBV18	TRBJ2-6	TGTGCCAGCTCACCTTTTCAGGGGGCCCGACTCTCTGGGGCCAACGTCCTGACTTTC	CASSPFQGARLSGANVLTF
12	.	.	TRBV2	TRBJ1-4	TGTGCCAGCAGTGGGGGGGGCCAAAAACTGTTTTTT	CASSGGGQKLFF
16	.	.	TRBV4-2	TRBJ1-5	TGTGCCAGCAGCCAAGAAATCGCCAGGGAGGATCAGCCCCAGCATTTT	CASSQEIAREDQPQHF
14	.	.	TRBV6-1	TRBJ2-3	TGTGCCAGCAGGCTACAGGGTTCGCGGGATACGCAGTATTTT	CASRLQGSRDTQYF
15	.	.	TRBV5-5	TRBJ1-5	TGTGCCAGCAGCTTGGAAGGGGTCAGGATTCAGCCCCAGCATTTT	CASSLEGVRIQPQHF
14	.	TRBD2	TRBV2	TRBJ2-2	TGTGCCAGCAGGGGACTAGTTAGGAACGGGGAGCTGTTTTTT	CASRGLVRNGELFF
14	once	.	TRBV5-3	TRBJ2-7	TGTGCCAGAACCACGGAATCCGGACACTACGAGCAGTACTTC	CARTTESGHYEQYF
14	.	TRBD1	TRBV9	TRBJ1-1	TGTGCCAGCAGCGTAGCGGGACAGGGCGGGGAAGCTTTCTTT	CASSVAGQGGEAFF
14	.	.	TRBV28	TRBJ2-7	TGTGCCAGCAGTTTACCGAGGGAAAACTACGAGCAGTACTTC	CASSLPRENYEQYF
14	.	.	TRBV5-1	TRBJ2-5	TGCGCCAGCAGCTTGACCGGGGGACCTTACCCGGAGCACTTC	CASSLTGGPYPEHF
14	.	TRBD1	TRBV13	TRBJ2-7	TGTGCCAGCAGCATGGGACAGAGCTCCTACGAGCAGTACTTC	CASSMGQSSYEQYF
14	few	.	TRBV30	TRBJ1-1	TGTGCCTGGAAGAGAAACAGGGTTGGTACTGAAGCTTTCTTT	CAWKRNRVGTEAFF
13	.	.	TRBV6-1	TRBJ2-1	TGTGCCAGCAGTGAGACAGCGGGCAATGAGCAGTTCTTC	CASSETAGNEQFF
17	.	.	TRBV11-2	TRBJ2-5	TGTGCCAGCAGCTTCTCGCCTGGAGCGCAGGGGTTTGAGCCCCAGTACTTC	CASSFSPGAQGFEPQYF
14	.	TRBD1	TRBV7-9	TRBJ2-7	TGTGCCAGCAGCGAACAGGGGGCGTTGGTCGAGCAGTACTTC	CASSEQGALVEQYF
15	.	.	TRBV28	TRBJ1-1	TGTGCCAGCAGTTTGAGCGACGACTTAGGCACTGAAGCTTTCTTT	CASSLSDDLGTEAFF
11	.	.	TRBV6-4	TRBJ2-1	TGTGCCAGCAGCAGGGGTGGTGAGCAGTTCTTC	CASSRGGEQFF
15	once	.	TRBV27	TRBJ2-3	TGTGCCAGCAGTGAGGGATACTCTAGCACAGATACGCAGTATTTT	CASSEGYSSTDTQYF
16	once	TRBD1	TRBV10-2	TRBJ1-1	TGCGCCAGCAGTGAGCACACACAGGGGCGGAACACTGAAGCTTTCTTT	CASSEHTQGRNTEAFF
13	.	TRBD2	TRBV6-5	TRBJ2-5	TGTGCCAGCATGCGGGAGAGTCGAGAGACCCAGTACTTC	CASMRESRETQYF
17	.	TRBD1	TRBV7-9	TRBJ1-4	TGTGCCAGCAGCCGGGGACAGGAGGGGCCAACTAATGAAAAACTGTTTTTT	CASSRGQEGPTNEKLFF
15	.	TRBD1	TRBV27	TRBJ1-5	TGTGCCAGCAGTTTTTCCGGGACAGGAACCCAGCCCCAGCATTTT	CASSFSGTGTQPQHF
14	.	.	TRBV5-1	TRBJ1-4	TGCGCCAGCAGATGGGCTGTCACTAATGAAAAACTGTTTTTT	CASRWAVTNEKLFF
18	.	.	TRBV15	TRBJ2-7	TGTGCCACCAGCAGAGAAAGATACCCCTACGGGATGGGCTACGAGCAGTACTTC	CATSRERYPYGMGYEQYF
13	few	.	TRBV2	TRBJ1-2	TGTGCCAGCAGTGAAAACAGCCACTATGGCTACACCTTC	CASSENSHYGYTF
14	.	.	TRBV28	TRBJ1-2	TGTGCCAGCACTACTACTACGGGATTCTCTGGCTACACCTTC	CASTTTTGFSGYTF
13	.	.	TRBV5-1	TRBJ1-3	TGCGCCAGCAGTCACGGGACTCCGGACACCATATATTTT	CASSHGTPDTIYF
14	.	TRBD2	TRBV7-8	TRBJ2-3	TGTGCCAGCAGCCGCAGCGGGAAAGCAGATACGCAGTATTTT	CASSRSGKADTQYF
15	once	TRBD1	TRBV7-9	TRBJ1-1	TGTGCCAGCAGCTTGGCCGGGACAGGGAACACTGAAGCTTTCTTT	CASSLAGTGNTEAFF
14	.	.	TRBV12-5	TRBJ1-1	TGTGCTATGCAGGCGGAAACGGGGGGCACTGAAGCTTTCTTT	CAMQAETGGTEAFF
14	.	.	TRBV19	TRBJ1-2	TGTGCCAGTAGTATGTTCAGCGGGACGTATGGCTACACCTTC	CASSMFSGTYGYTF
13	.	.	TRBV30	TRBJ2-2	TGTGCCTGGAGTGTACCGGGTCTCCGGGAGCTGTTTTTT	CAWSVPGLRELFF
15	.	.	TRBV6-5	TRBJ2-2	TGTGCCAGCAGTTACTCATGGGGGGTCACCGGGGAGCTGTTTTTT	CASSYSWGVTGELFF
14	.	TRBD1	TRBV5-1	TRBJ1-1	TGCGCCAGCAGCCCGGGACAGGGGAACACTGAAGCTTTCTTT	CASSPGQGNTEAFF
11	.	.	TRBV4-2	TRBJ2-5	TGTGCCAGCAGCCAACGCGGGACCCAGTACTTC	CASSQRGTQYF
15	once	.	TRBV5-1	TRBJ2-7	TGCGCCAGCAGCTTGGAGCCAGACAGGTCCTACGAGCAGTACTTC	CASSLEPDRSYEQYF
13	.	.	TRBV28	TRBJ2-7	TGTGCCAGCAGTTCCGGACTTGACTACGAGCAGTACTTC	CASSSGLDYEQYF
15	.	TRBD1	TRBV5-1	TRBJ2-7	TGCGCCAGCAGCTTGACAGGACAGGGGGCCGGAGAGCAGTACTTC	CASSLTGQGAGEQYF
14	.	TRBD1	TRBV30	TRBJ2-5	TGTGCCTGGAGTGGACAGGGTTTCAGGGAGACCCAGTACTTC	CAWSGQGFRETQYF
12	.	.	TRBV19	TRBJ1-5	TGTGCCAGTAGTCCGGGGAGCCAGCCCCAGCATTTT	CASSPGSQPQHF
15	.	.	TRBV7-3	TRBJ2-2	TGTGCCAGCAGCTCGGGACACTCGGGAACCGGGGAGCTGTTTTTT	CASSSGHSGTGELFF
14	.	.	TRBV5-1	TRBJ1-3	TGCGCCAGCAGCCCGACAAGCTCTGGAAACACCATATATTTT	CASSPTSSGNTIYF
15	.	TRBD2	TRBV5-1	TRBJ2-1	TGCGCCAGCAGCGCGACTAGCGGGGGTTACAATGAGCAGTTCTTC	CASSATSGGYNEQFF
13	.	TRBD1	TRBV15	TRBJ1-2	TGTGCCACCAATCAACAGGGGTCCTATGGCTACACCTTC	CATNQQGSYGYTF
13	.	.	TRBV27	TRBJ1-2	TGTGCCAGCAGTTTTACCCTGGCAGGGGGCTACACCTTC	CASSFTLAGGYTF
15	.	TRBD1	TRBV5-1	TRBJ2-5	TGCGCCAGCAGCGGGGGGGGGACAGGGGAAGAGACCCAGTACTTC	CASSGGGTGEETQYF
20	.	TRBD1	TRBV28	TRBJ1-4	TGTGCCAGCAGTTCCTACTCAGGGACAGGGCTCCATCTTATTAATGAAAAACTGTTTTTT	CASSSYSGTGLHLINEKLFF
13	.	.	TRBV6-1	TRBJ2-5	TGTGCCAGCAGTAGTCAAGTAGAAGAGACCCAGTACTTC	CASSSQVEETQYF
14	.	TRBD1	TRBV4-2	TRBJ1-2	TGTGCCAGCAGCCAAGTGGGACAGGGCTATGGCTACACCTTC	CASSQVGQGYGYTF
16	.	TRBD2	TRBV6-4	TRBJ2-7	TGTGCCAGCACCCGCTTCTCCGGGCGGGGGTCCTACGAGCAGTACTTC	CASTRFSGRGSYEQYF
15	.	.	TRBV30	TRBJ2-3	TGTGCCTGGAGTGTACAGTCAGGGCCCGCGGGGACGCAGTATTTT	CAWSVQSGPAGTQYF
17	.	.	TRBV11-2	TRBJ2-3	TGTGCCAGCAGCTTAGATGCCCGACAACCGAGCACAGATACGCAGTATTTT	CASSLDARQPSTDTQYF
15	.	.	TRBV6-1	TRBJ2-1	TGTGCCAGCAGTGAAGTGCAGGGCTCCTACAATGAGCAGTTCTTC	CASSEVQGSYNEQFF